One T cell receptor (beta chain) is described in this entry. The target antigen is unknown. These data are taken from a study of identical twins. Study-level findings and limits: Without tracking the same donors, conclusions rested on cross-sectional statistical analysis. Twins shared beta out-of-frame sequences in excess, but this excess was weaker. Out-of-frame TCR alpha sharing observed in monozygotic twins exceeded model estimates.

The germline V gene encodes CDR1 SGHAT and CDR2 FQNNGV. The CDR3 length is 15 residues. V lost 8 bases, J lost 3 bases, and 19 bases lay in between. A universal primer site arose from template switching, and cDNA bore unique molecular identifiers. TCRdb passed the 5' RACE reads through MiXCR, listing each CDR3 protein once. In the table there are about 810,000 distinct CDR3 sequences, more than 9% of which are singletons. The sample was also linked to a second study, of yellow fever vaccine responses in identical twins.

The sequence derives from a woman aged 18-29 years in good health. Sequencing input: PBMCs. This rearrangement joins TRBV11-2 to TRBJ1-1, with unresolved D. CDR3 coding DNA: TGTGCCAGCCGCCTCCACGGGATAAGGGACACTGAAGCTTTCTTT. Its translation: CASRLHGIRDTEAFF. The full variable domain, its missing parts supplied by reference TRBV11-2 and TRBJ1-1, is EAGVAQSPRYKIIEKRQSVAFWCNPISGHATLYWYQQILGQGPKLLIQFQNNGVVDDSQLPKDRFSAERLKGVDSTLKIQPAKLEDSAVYLCASRLHGIRDTEAFFGQGTRLTVV.